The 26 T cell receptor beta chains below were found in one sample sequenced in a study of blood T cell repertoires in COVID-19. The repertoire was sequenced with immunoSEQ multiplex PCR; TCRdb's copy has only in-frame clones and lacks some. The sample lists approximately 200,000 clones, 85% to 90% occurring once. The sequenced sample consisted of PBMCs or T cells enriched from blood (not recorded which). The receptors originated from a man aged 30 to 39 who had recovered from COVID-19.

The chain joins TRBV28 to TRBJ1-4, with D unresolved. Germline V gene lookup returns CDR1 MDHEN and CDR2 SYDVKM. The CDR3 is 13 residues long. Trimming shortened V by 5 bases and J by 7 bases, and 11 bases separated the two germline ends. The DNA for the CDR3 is TGTGCCAGCAGTGCGCCTTACGTTGAAAAACTGTTTTTT. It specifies CASSAPYVEKLFF.

The CDR3 here is CASSYTLTSDGPGGWQPQHF. The CDR3 nucleotides are TGTGCCAGCAGTTACACTTTAACATCCGATGGGCCAGGGGGCTGGCAGCCCCAGCATTTT. The rearrangement joins TRBV6-2 or TRBV6-3 to TRBJ1-5; 8 bases are a match to TRBD1. V trimming: 2 bases; J trimming: 7 bases; junction bases outside the gene matches: 22. From germline, CDR1 is MNHEY and CDR2 SVGEGT. The CDR3 contains 20 residues.

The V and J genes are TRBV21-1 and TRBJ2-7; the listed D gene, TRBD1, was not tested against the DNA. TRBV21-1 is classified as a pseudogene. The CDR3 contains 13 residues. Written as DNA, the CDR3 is TGTGCCAGCGGGGCAGGGATCAACTACGAGCAGTACTTC. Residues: CASGAGINYEQYF.

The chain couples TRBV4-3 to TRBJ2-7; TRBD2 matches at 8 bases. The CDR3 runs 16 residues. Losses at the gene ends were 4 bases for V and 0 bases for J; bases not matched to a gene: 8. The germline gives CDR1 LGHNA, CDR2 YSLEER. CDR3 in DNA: TGCGCCAGCAGCCCCGGGGCGGGAGGCCACTCCTACGAGCAGTACTTC. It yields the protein CASSPGAGGHSYEQYF.

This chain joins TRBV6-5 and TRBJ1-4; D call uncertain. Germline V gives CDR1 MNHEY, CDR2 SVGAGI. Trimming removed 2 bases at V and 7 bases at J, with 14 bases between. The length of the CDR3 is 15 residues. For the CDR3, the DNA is TGTGCCAGCAGTTACCCGGAGGGCGGGAGTGAAAAACTGTTTTTT. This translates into CASSYPEGGSEKLFF.

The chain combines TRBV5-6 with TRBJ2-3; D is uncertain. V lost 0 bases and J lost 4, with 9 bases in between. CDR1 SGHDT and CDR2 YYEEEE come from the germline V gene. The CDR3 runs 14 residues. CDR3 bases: TGTGCCAGCAGCTTGGGGCTGGCGGCAGATACGCAGTATTTT. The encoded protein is CASSLGLAADTQYF.

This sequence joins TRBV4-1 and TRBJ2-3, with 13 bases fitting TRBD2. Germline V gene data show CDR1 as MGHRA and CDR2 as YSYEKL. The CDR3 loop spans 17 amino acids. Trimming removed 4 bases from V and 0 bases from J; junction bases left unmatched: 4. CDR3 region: CASSLTSGRTSTDTQYF. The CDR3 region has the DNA TGCGCCAGCAGCCTGACTAGCGGGAGGACTAGCACAGATACGCAGTATTTT.

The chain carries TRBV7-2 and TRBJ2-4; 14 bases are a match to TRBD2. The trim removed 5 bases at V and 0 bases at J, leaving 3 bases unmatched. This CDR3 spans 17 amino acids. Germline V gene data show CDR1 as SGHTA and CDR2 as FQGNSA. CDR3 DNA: TGTGCCAGCAGCCGGACTAGCGGGGGGTTAGCCAAAAACATTCAGTACTTC. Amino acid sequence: CASSRTSGGLAKNIQYF.

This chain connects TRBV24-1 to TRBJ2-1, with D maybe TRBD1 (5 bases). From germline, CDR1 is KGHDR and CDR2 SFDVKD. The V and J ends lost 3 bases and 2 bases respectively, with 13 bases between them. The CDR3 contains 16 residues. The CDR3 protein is CATSDAAGKTYNEQFF. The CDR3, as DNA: TGTGCCACCAGTGATGCCGCAGGGAAGACCTACAATGAGCAGTTCTTC.

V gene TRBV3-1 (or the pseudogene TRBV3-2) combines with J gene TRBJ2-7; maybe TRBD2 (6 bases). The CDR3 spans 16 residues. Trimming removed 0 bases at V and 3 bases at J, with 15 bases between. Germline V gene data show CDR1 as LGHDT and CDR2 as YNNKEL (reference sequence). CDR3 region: CASSQEERAVIYEQYF. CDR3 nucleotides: TGTGCCAGCAGCCAAGAAGAGCGGGCCGTGATCTACGAGCAGTACTTC.

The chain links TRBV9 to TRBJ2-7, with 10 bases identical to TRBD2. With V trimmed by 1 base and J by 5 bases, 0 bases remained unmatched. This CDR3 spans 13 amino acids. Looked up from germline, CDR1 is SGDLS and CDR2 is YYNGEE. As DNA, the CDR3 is TGTGCCAGCAGCGTAACTAGCGGGAACGAGCAGTACTTC. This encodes CASSVTSGNEQYF.

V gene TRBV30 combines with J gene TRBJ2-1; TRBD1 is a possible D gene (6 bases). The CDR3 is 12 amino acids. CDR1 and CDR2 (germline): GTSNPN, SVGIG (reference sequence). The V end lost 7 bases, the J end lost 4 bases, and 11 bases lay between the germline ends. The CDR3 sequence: CASTGLYNEQFF. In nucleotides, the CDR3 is TGTGCCTCGACAGGACTTTACAATGAGCAGTTCTTC.

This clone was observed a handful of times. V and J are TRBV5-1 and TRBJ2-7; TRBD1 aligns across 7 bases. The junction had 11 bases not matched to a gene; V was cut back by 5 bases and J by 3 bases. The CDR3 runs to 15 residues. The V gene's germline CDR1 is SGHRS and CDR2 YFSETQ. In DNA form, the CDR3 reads TGCGCCAGCAGACTAAAGACAGGGACAATCTACGAGCAGTACTTC. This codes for CASRLKTGTIYEQYF.

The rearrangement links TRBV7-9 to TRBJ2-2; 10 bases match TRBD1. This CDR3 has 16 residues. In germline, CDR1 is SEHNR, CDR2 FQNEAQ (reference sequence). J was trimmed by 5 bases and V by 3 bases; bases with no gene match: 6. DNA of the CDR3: TGTGCCAGCAGCTTCCGGGACAGGGGAGTAACCGGGGAGCTGTTTTTT. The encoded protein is CASSFRDRGVTGELFF.

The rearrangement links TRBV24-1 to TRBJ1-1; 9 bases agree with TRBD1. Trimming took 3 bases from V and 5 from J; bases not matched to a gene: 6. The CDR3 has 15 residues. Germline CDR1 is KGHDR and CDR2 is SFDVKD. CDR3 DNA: TGTGCCACCAGTGATGCCGGGACAGGGAGGACTGAAGCTTTCTTT. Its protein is CATSDAGTGRTEAFF.

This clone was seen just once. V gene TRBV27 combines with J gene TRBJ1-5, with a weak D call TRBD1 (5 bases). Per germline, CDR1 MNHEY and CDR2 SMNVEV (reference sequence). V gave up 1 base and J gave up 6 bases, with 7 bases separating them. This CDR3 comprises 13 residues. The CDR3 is CASSLWGGQPQHF. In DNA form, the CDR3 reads TGTGCCAGCAGTTTATGGGGGGGTCAGCCCCAGCATTTT.

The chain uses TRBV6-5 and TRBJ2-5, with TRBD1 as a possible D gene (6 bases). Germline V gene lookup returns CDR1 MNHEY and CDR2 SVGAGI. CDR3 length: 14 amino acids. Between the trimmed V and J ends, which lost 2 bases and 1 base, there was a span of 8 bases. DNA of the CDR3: TGTGCCAGCAGTTACCCGGACAGCCAAGAGACCCAGTACTTC. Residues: CASSYPDSQETQYF.

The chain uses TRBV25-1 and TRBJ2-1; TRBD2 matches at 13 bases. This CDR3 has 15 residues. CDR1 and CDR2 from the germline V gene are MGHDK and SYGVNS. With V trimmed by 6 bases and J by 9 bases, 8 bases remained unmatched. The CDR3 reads CASSPGTSGIVEQFF. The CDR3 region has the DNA TGTGCCAGCAGCCCCGGGACTAGCGGGATCGTTGAGCAGTTCTTC.

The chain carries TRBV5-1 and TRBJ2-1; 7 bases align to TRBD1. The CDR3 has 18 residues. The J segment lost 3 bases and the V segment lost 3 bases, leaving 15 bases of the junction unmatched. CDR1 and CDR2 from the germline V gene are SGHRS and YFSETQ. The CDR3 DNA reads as TGCGCCAGCAGCTCGATTTTGGGCCGACAGGGTGTCTACAATGAGCAGTTCTTC. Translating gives CASSSILGRQGVYNEQFF.

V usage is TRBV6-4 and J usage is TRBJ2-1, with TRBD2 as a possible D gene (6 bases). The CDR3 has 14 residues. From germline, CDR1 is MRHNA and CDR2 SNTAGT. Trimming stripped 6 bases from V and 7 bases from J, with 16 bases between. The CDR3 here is CASSEKAGLNEQFF. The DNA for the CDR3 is TGTGCCAGCAGCGAGAAGGCGGGGTTAAATGAGCAGTTCTTC.

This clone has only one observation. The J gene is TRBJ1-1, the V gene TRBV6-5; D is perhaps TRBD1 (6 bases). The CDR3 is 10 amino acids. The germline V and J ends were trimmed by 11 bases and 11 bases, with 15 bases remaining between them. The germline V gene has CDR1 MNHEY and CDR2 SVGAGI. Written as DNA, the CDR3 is TGTGCCGTGGACAGAATAGAGGCTTTCTTT. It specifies CAVDRIEAFF.

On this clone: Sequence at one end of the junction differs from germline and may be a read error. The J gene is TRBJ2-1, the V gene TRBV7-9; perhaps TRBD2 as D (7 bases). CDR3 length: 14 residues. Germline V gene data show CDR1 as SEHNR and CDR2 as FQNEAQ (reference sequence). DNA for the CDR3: TGTGCCAGCGTGAGAGGGGGGGCCTATAATGAGCAGTTCTTC. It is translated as CASVRGGAYNEQFF.

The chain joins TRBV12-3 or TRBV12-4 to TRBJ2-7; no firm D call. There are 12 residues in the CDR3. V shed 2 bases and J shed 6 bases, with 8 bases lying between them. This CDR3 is CASSLRLTEQYF. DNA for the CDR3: TGTGCCAGCAGTTTACGCCTAACCGAGCAGTACTTC.

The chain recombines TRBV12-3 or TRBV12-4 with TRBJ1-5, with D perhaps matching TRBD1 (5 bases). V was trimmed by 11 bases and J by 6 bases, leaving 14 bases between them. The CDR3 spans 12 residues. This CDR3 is CASGGLGQPQHF. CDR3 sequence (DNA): TGTGCCTCGGGGGGACTCGGTCAGCCCCAGCATTTT.

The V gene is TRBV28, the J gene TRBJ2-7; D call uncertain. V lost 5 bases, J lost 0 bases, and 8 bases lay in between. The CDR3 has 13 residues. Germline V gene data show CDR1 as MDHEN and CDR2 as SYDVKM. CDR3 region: CASSTVSSYEQYF. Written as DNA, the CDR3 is TGTGCCAGCAGTACTGTTTCCTCCTACGAGCAGTACTTC.

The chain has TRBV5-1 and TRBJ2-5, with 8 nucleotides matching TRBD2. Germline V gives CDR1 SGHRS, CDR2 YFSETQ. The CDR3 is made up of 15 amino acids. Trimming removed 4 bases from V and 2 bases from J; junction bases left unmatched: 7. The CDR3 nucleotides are TGCGCCAGCAGCCTGACCGGGACTAGACAAGAGACCCAGTACTTC. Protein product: CASSLTGTRQETQYF.